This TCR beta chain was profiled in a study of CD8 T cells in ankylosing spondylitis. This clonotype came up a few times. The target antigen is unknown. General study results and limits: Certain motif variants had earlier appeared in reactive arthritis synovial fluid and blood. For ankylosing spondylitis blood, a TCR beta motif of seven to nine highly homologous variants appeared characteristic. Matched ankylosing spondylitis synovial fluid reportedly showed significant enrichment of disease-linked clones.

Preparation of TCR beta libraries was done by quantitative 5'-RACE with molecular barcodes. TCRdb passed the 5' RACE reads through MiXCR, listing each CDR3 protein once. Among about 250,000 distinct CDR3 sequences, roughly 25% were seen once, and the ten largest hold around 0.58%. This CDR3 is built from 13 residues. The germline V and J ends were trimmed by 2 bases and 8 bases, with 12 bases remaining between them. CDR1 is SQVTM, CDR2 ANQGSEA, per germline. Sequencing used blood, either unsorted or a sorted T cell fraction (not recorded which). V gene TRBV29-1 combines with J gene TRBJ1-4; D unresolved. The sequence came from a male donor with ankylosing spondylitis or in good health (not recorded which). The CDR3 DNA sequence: TGCAGCGTTGAAAGGGAGGTGGAAGAAAAACTGTTTTTT. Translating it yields CSVEREVEEKLFF. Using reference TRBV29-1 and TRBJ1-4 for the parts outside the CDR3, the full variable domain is SAVISQKPSRDICQRGTSLTIQCQVDSQVTMMFWYRQQPGQSLTLIATANQGSEATYESGFVIDKFPISRPNLTFSTLTVSNMSPEDSSIYLCSVEREVEEKLFFGSGTQLSVL.